This TCR beta chain was found in a study of T cell responses to AZD1222 COVID-19 vaccine. Regarding this clone: The antigen remains undetermined.

Produced via immunoSEQ multiplex PCR; TCRdb's table is partial and in-frame only. The sample carries around 70,000 clones, almost 90% recorded once. This CDR3 is 15 amino acids long. After removal of 5 bases from V and 4 bases from J, the junction contained 7 bases not matched to a gene. Germline V gene lookup returns CDR1 SEHNR and CDR2 FQNEAQ (reference sequence). The study, taken as a whole, reports: After the peak T cell response, and only then, were repertoires sampled. The study identified only six AZD1222 recipients as seropositive at baseline.

The specimen comprised peripheral blood, sampled on day 0 of AZD1222 vaccination. The genes are TRBV7-9 and TRBJ2-7; 11 positions agree with TRBD2. This TCR came from an adult in good health. In DNA, the CDR3 is TGTGCCAGCAGCCTACTACTAGCGGGAGTATACGAGCAGTACTTC. The encoded protein is CASSLLLAGVYEQYF.